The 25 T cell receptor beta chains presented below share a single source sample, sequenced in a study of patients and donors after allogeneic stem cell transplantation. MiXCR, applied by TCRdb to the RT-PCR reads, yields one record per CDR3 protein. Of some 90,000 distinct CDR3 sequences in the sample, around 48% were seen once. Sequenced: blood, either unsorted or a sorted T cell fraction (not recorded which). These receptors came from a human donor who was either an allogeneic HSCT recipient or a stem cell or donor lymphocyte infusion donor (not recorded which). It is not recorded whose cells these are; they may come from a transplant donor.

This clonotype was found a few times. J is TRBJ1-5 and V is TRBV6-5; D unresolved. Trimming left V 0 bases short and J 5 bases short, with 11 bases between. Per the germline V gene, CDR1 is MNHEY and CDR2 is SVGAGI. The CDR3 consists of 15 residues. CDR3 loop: CASSYSLGLDQPQHF. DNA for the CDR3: TGTGCCAGCAGTTACTCGCTAGGCTTGGATCAGCCCCAGCATTTT.

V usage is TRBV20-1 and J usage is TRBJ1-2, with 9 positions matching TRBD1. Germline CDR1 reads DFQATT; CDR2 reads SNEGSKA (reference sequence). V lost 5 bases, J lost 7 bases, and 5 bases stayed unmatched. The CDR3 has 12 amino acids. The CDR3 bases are TGCAGTGCTTCACAGGGGGCGGTTGGCTACACCTTC. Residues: CSASQGAVGYTF.

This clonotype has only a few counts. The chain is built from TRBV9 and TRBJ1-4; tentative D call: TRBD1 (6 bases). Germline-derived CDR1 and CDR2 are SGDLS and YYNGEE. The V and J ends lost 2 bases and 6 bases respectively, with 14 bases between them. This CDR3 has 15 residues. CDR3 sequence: CASSVTGSTDEKLFF. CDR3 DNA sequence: TGTGCCAGCAGCGTCACAGGGAGTACTGATGAAAAACTGTTTTTT.

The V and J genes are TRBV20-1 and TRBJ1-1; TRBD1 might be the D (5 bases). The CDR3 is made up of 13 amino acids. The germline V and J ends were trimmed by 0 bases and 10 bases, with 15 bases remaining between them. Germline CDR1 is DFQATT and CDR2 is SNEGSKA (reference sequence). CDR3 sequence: CSARDFPGGVAFF. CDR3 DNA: TGCAGTGCTAGAGATTTTCCGGGGGGAGTAGCTTTCTTT.

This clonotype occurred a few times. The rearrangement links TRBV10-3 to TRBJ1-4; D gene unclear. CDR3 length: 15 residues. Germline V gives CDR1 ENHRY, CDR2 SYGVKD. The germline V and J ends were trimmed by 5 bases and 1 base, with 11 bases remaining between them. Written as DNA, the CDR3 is TGTGCCATCAGTCGATCTGGGGAAACTAATGAAAAACTGTTTTTT. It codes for CAISRSGETNEKLFF.

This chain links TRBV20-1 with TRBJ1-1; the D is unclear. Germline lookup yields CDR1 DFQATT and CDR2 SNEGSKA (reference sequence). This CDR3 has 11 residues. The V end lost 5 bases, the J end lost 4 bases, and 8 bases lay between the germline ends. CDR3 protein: CSAARGTEAFF. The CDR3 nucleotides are TGCAGTGCTGCACGGGGCACTGAAGCTTTCTTT.

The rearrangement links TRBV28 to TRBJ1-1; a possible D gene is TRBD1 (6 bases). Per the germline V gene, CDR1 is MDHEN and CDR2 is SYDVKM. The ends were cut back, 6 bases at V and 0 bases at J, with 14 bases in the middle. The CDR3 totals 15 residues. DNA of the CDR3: TGTGCCAGCAGAAATAACAGGGAGTTGAACACTGAAGCTTTCTTT. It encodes CASRNNRELNTEAFF. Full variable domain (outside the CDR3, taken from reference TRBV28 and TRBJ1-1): DVKVTQSSRYLVKRTGEKVFLECVQDMDHENMFWYRQDPGLGLRLIYFSYDVKMKEKGDIPEGYSVSREKKERFSLILESASTNQTSMYLCASRNNRELNTEAFFGQGTRLTVV.

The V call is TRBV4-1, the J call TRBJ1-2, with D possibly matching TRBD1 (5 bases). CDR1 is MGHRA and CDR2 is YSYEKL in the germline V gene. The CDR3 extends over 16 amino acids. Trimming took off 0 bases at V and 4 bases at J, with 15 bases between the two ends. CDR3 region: CASSQEGERYPYGYTF. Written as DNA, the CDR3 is TGCGCCAGCAGCCAAGAGGGGGAACGGTACCCCTATGGCTACACCTTC.

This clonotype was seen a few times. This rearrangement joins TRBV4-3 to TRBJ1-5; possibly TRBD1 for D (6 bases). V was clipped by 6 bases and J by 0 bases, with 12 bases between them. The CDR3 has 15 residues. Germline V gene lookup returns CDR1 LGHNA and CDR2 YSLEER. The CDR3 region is CASRFNRDSNQPQHF. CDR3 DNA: TGCGCCAGCAGATTTAACAGGGATAGCAATCAGCCCCAGCATTTT.

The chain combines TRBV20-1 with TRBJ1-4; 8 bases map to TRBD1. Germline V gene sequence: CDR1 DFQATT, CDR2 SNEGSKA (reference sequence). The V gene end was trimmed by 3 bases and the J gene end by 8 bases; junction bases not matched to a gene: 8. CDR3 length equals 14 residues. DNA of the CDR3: TGCAGTGCTAGCTACTCAGGGGGCACGGAAAAACTGTTTTTT. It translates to CSASYSGGTEKLFF.

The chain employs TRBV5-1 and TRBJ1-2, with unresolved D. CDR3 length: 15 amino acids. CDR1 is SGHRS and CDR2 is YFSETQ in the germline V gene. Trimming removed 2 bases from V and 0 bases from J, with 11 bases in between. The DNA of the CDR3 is TGCGCCAGCAGCTTATACATCCAATCTAACTATGGCTACACCTTC. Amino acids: CASSLYIQSNYGYTF.

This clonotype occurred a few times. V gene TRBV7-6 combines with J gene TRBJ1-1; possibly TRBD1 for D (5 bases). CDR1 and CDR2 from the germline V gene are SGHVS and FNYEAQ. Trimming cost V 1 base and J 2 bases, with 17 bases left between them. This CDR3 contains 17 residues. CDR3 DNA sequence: TGTGCCAGCAGCTTAGGCAGGGCGATGGGGGAAAACACTGAAGCTTTCTTT. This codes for CASSLGRAMGENTEAFF.

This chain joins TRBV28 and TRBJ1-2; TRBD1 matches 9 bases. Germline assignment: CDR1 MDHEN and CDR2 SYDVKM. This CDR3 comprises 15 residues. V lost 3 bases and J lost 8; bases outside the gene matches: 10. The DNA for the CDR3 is TGTGCCAGCAGTTTGGCCCCCGGGACAGGGAAAGGCTACACCTTC. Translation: CASSLAPGTGKGYTF.

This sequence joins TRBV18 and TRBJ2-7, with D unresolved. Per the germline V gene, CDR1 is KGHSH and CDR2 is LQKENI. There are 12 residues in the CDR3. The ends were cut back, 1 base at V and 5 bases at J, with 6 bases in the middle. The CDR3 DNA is TGTGCCAGCTCACCACTTAAAGACGAGCAGTACTTC. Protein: CASSPLKDEQYF.

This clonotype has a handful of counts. The CDR3 reads CASSRKSGPSYTEAFF. The CDR3 DNA follows: TGCGCCAGCAGCCGGAAAAGCGGACCTTCGTATACTGAAGCTTTCTTT. The chain employs TRBV4-1 and TRBJ1-1, with unresolved D. The V and J ends lost 4 bases and 5 bases respectively, with 20 bases between them. Germline V CDR1 and CDR2: MGHRA, YSYEKL. This CDR3 is 16 amino acids long.

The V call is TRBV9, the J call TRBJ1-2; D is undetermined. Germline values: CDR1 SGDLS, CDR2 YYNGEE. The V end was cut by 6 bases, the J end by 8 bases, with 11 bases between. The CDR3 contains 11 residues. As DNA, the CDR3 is TGTGCCAGCAACGGTAACAACGGCTACACCTTC. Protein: CASNGNNGYTF.

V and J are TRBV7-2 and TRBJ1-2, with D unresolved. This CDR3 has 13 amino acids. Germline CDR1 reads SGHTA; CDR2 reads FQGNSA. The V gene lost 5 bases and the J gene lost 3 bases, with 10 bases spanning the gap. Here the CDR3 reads CASSLGRDYGYTF. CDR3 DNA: TGTGCCAGCAGCCTTGGTAGGGACTATGGCTACACCTTC.

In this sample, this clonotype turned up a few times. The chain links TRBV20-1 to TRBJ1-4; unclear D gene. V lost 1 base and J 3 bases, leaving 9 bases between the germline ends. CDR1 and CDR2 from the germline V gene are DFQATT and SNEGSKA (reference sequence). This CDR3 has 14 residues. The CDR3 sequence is CSARAPPANEKLFF. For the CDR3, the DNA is TGCAGTGCTAGAGCCCCGCCGGCTAATGAAAAACTGTTTTTT.

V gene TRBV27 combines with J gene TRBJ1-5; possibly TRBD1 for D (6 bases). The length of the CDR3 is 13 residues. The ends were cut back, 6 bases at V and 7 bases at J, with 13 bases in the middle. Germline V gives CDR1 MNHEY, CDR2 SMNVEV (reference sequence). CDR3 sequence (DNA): TGTGCCAGCAGAGGGACACCGAGACAGCCCCAGCATTTT. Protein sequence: CASRGTPRQPQHF.

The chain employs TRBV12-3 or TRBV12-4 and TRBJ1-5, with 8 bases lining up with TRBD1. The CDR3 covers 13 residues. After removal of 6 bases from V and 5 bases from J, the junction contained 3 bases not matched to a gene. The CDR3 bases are TGTGCCAGCAGGTCGACAGGGGATCAGCCCCAGCATTTT. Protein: CASRSTGDQPQHF.

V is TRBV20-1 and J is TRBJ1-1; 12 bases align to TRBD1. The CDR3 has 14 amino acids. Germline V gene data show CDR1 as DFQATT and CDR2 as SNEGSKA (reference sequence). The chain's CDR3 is CLHRGTGGAGLAFF. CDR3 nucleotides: TGCCTTCACCGGGGGACAGGGGGCGCGGGTTTAGCTTTCTTT.

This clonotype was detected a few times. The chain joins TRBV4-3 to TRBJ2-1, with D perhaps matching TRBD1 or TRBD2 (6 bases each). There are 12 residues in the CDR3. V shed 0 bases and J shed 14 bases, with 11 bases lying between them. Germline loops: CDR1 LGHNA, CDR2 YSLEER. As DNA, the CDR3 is TGCGCCAGCAGCCAAGATCGGGGGCGTGAGTTCTTC. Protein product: CASSQDRGREFF.

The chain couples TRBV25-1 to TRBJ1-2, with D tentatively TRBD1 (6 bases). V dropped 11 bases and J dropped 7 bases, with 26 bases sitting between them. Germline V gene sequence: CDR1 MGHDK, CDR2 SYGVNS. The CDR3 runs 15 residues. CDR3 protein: CAWCSGGPPSPGYTF. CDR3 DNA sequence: TGTGCCTGGTGCTCCGGGGGCCCTCCTTCCCCTGGCTACACCTTC.

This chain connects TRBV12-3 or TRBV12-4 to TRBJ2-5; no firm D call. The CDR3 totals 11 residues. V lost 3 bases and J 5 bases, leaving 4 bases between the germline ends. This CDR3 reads CASSLGETQYF. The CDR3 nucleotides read TGTGCCAGCAGTTTGGGGGAGACCCAGTACTTC.

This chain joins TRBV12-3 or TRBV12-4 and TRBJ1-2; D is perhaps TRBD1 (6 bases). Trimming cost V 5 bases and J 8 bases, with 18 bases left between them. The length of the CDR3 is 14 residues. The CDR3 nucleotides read TGTGCCAGCAGTCCCTCGGGGGCTGGAGGAGGCTACACCTTC. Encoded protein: CASSPSGAGGGYTF.